These T cell receptor beta chains were read from a single sample in a study of cytomegalovirus exposure and HLA in healthy donors. Data came from immunoSEQ multiplex PCR; TCRdb stores just in-frame clones and leaves some out. The sample shows under 100,000 clones, around 86% of them seen only once. The sample taken for sequencing was PBMCs. Receptors were obtained from a woman aged 70-85 years in good health and CMV-seropositive. CDR3s include the opening cysteine and the closing phenylalanine or tryptophan. The D gene is left open where the match is weak. Rows give clone size only sometimes, using once, few, many, or a class for an expanded clone.

cdr3_nt	cdr3_aa	d_call	v_call	clone_size	j_call	cdr3_length
TGTGCCAGCAGCTTCGCTAGCGGGAGCGATGAGCAGTTCTTC	CASSFASGSDEQFF	TRBD2	TRBV7-2	few	TRBJ2-1	14
TGTGCCAGCAGTACCTCCCGACAGGGCAGTCAGCCCCAGCATTTT	CASSTSRQGSQPQHF	TRBD1	TRBV28	.	TRBJ1-5	15
TGTGCCAGCAGTTTACTAGCGGGAGGTCCCAATGAGCAGTTCTTC	CASSLLAGGPNEQFF	TRBD2	TRBV27	.	TRBJ2-1	15
TGTGCCACCAGCAGAGAAGGGGTATCCTACGAGCAGTACTTC	CATSREGVSYEQYF	.	TRBV15	.	TRBJ2-7	14
TGTGCCACCAGCAGAGATTTGGGACAGGGAAACGAGCAGTACTTC	CATSRDLGQGNEQYF	TRBD1	TRBV15	.	TRBJ2-7	15
TGTGCCAGCAGCCCTACGGGGTTCTATGGCTACACCTTC	CASSPTGFYGYTF	.	TRBV9	few	TRBJ1-2	13
TGTGCCATCAGTTTGGAGAGGGGAGGCCGGATACTAGGTGGCTACACCTTC	CAISLERGGRILGGYTF	.	TRBV10-3	.	TRBJ1-2	17
TGTGCCAGCAGTGACCGGGCCGGGGAGCTGTTTTTT	CASSDRAGELFF	.	TRBV6-4	.	TRBJ2-2	12
TGTGCCAGTACCCAGACCGCTAGAGAGACCCAGTACTTC	CASTQTARETQYF	.	TRBV19	.	TRBJ2-5	13
TGTGCCAGCAGGGAGGGGGCGCAAACTGAAGCTTTCTTT	CASREGAQTEAFF	TRBD1	TRBV7-9	.	TRBJ1-1	13
TGTGCCAGCAGCTCACAAGCCGCACAGGGAGTTGAGCAGTACTTC	CASSSQAAQGVEQYF	.	TRBV7-2	.	TRBJ2-7	15
TGCGCCAGCAGCCAGGGGACAGGCTTGAACACTGAAGCTTTCTTT	CASSQGTGLNTEAFF	TRBD1	TRBV4-3	few	TRBJ1-1	15
TGTGCCAGCAGTAGCCCCGGACTAGCGGGAGGGATTGGCGTGTATTTT	CASSSPGLAGGIGVYF	TRBD2	TRBV6-6	.	TRBJ2-3	16
TGTGCCAGCAGCTTAGCGGGACAGGGTTACTACGAGCAGTACTTC	CASSLAGQGYYEQYF	TRBD1	TRBV11-3	.	TRBJ2-7	15
TGTGCCAGCAGCTGGGACGGGGGAGTCGAGCAGTACTTC	CASSWDGGVEQYF	.	TRBV5-5	.	TRBJ2-7	13
TGTGCCAGCAGCCCAAGGACAGGTTGGAACACTGAAGCTTTCTTT	CASSPRTGWNTEAFF	TRBD1	TRBV7-8	few	TRBJ1-1	15
TGTGCCAGCAGCTCTGAATGGGGGGTTAGCGGGAGGGCGGACGAGCAGTACTTC	CASSSEWGVSGRADEQYF	TRBD2	TRBV7-9	.	TRBJ2-7	18
TGTGCCAGCGGGGTAGGCGGAGGATACAATGAGCAGTTCTTC	CASGVGGGYNEQFF	.	TRBV28	.	TRBJ2-1	14
TGTGCCAGCAGTTACTCCAACCGGGGCTCCTACGAGCAGTACTTC	CASSYSNRGSYEQYF	.	TRBV6-5	.	TRBJ2-7	15
TGCGCCAGCAGCCAAGGCCACAGGGGCGGCACTGAAGCTTTCTTT	CASSQGHRGGTEAFF	TRBD1	TRBV4-1	few	TRBJ1-1	15
TGTGCCAGCCAGGCAGACACCATATATTTT	CASQADTIYF	.	TRBV21-1	.	TRBJ1-3	10
TGCGCCAGCAGTTCAGGGAACACTAATGAAAAACTGTTTTTT	CASSSGNTNEKLFF	.	TRBV5-1	.	TRBJ1-4	14